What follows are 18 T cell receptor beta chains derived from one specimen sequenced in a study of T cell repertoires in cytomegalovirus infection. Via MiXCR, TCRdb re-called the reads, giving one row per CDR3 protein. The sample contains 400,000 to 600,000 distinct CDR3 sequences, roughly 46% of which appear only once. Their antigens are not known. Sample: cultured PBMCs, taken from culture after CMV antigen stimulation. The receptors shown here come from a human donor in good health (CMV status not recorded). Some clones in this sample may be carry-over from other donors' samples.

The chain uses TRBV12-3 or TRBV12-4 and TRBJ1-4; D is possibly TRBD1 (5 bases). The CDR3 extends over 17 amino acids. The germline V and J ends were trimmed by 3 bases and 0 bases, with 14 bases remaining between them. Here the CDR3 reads CASSFGARGSTNEKLFF. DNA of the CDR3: TGTGCCAGCAGTTTCGGTGCCCGGGGGTCAACTAATGAAAAACTGTTTTTT.

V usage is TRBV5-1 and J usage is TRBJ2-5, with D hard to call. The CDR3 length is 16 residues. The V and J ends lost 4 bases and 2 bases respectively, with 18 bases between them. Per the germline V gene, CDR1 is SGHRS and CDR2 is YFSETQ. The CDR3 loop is CASSAPGRAAQETQYF. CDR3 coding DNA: TGCGCCAGCAGCGCACCGGGTCGGGCAGCACAAGAGACCCAGTACTTC. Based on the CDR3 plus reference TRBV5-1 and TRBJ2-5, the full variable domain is KAGVTQTPRYLIKTRGQQVTLSCSPISGHRSVSWYQQTPGQGLQFLFEYFSETQRNKGNFPGRFSGRQFSNSRSEMNVSTLELGDSALYLCASSAPGRAAQETQYFGPGTRLLVL.

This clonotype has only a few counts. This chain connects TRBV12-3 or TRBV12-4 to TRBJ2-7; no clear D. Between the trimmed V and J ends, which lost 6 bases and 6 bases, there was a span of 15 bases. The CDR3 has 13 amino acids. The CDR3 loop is CASSPQELSEQYF. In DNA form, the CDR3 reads TGTGCCAGCAGCCCCCAGGAGCTCTCCGAGCAGTACTTC.

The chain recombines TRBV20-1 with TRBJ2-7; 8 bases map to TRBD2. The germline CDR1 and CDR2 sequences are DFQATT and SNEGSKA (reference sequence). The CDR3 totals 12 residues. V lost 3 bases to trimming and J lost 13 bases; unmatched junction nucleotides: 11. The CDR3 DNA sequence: TGCAGTGCTAGCTCGGAGGGACTAGGTGAATACTTC. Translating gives CSASSEGLGEYF.

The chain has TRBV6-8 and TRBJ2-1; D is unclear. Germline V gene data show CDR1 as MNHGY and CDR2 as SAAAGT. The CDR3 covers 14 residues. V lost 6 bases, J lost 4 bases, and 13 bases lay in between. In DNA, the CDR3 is TGTGCCAGCAGAGGGTTTGGAGATTACAATGAGCAGTTCTTC. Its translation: CASRGFGDYNEQFF.

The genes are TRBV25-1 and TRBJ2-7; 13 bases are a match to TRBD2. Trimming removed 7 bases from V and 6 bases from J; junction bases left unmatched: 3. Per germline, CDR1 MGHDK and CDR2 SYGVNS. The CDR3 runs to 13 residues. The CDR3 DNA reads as TGTGCCAGCAAGGGACTAGCGGGGTTCGAGCAGTACTTC. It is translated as CASKGLAGFEQYF.

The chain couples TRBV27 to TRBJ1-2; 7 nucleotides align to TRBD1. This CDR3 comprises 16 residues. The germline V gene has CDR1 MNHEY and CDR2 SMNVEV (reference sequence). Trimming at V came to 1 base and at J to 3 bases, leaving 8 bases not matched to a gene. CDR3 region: CASSLYWRGLDYGYTF. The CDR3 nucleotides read TGTGCCAGCAGTTTATATTGGAGGGGGCTCGACTATGGCTACACCTTC.

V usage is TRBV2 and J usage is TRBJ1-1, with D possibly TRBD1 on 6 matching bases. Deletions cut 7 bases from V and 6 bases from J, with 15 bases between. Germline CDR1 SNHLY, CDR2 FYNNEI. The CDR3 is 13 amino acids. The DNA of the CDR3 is TGTGCCAGCACTAGACAGGTAATCTCTGAAGCTTTCTTT. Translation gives CASTRQVISEAFF.

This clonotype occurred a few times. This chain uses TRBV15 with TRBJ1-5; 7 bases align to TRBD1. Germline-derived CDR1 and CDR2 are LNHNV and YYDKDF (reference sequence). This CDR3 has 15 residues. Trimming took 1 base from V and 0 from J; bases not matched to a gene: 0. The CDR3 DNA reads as TGTGCCACCAGCAGAGGGGACAGTAGCAATCAGCCCCAGCATTTT. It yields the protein CATSRGDSSNQPQHF.

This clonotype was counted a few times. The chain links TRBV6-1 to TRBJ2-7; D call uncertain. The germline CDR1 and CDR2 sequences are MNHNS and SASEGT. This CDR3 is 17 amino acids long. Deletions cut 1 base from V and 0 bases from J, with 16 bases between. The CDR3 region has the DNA TGTGCCAGCAGTGAAGTGTCATGGAACAATCCCTCCTACGAGCAGTACTTC. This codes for CASSEVSWNNPSYEQYF.

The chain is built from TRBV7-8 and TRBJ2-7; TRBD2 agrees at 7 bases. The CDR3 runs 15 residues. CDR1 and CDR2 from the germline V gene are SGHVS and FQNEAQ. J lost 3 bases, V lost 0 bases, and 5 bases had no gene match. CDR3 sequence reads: CASSLASGGLYEQYF. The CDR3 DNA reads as TGTGCCAGCAGCTTAGCTTCGGGAGGTCTCTACGAGCAGTACTTC.

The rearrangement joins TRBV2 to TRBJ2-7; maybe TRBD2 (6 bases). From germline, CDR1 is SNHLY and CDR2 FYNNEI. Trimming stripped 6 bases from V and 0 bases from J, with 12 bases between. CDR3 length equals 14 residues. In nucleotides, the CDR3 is TGTGCCAGCAGGGAGCTAGCGAACTCCTACGAGCAGTACTTC. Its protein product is CASRELANSYEQYF.

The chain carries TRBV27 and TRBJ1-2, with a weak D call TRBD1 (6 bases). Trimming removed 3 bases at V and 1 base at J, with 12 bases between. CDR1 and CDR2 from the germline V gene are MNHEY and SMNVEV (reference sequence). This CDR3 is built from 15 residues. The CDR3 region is CASSFPARGNYGYTF. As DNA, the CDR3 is TGTGCCAGCAGTTTCCCCGCCAGGGGTAACTATGGCTACACCTTC.

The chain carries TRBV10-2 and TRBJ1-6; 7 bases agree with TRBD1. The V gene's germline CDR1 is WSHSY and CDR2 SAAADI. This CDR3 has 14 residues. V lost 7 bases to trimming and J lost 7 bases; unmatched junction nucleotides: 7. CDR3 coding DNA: TGCGCCAGCACCTGGGACAGTAAAAATTCACCCCTCCACTTT. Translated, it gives CASTWDSKNSPLHF.

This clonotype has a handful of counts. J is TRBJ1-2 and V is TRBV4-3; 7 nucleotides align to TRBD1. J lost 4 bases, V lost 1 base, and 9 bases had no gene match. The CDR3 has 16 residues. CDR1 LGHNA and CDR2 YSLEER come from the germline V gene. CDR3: CASSQVFGRGGYGYTF. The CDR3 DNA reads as TGCGCCAGCAGCCAAGTCTTCGGCAGGGGGGGCTATGGCTACACCTTC.

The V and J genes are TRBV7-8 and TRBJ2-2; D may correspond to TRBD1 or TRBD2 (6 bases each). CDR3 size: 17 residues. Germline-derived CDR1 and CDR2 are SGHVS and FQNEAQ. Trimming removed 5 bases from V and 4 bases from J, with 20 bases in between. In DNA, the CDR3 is TGTGCCAGCAGCCCACTCCGGCTAGGGGGGAGCACCGGGGAGCTGTTTTTT. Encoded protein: CASSPLRLGGSTGELFF.

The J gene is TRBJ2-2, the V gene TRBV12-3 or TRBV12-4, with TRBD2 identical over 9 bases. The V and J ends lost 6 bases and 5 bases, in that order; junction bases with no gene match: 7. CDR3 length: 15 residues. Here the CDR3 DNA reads TGTGCCAGCAGGCCGGGACTAGCAGTAACCGGGGAGCTGTTTTTT. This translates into CASRPGLAVTGELFF.

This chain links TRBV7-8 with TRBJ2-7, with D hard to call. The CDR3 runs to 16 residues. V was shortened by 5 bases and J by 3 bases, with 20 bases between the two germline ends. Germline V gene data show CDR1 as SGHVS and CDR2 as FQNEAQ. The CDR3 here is CASSAEVIGFLYEQYF. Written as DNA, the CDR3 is TGTGCCAGCAGCGCCGAGGTAATCGGCTTCCTCTACGAGCAGTACTTC.